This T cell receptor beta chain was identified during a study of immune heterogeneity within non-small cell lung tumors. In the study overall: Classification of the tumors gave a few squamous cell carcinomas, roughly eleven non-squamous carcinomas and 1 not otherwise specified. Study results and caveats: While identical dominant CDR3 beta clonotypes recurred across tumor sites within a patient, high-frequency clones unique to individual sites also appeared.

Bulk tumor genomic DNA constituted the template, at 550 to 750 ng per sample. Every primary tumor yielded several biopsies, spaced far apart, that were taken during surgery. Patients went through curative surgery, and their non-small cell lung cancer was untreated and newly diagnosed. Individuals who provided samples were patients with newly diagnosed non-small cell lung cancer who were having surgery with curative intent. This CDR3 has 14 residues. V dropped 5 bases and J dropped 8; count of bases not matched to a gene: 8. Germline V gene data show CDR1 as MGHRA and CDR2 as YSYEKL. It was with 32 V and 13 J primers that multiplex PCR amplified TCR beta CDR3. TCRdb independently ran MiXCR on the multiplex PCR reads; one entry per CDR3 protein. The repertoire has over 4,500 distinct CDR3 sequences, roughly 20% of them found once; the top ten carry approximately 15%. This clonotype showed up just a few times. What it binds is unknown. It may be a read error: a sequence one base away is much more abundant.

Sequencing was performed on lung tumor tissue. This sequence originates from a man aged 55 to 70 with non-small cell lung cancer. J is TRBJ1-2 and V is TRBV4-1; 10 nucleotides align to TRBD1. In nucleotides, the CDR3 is TGCGCCAGCAGCTCGCGACAGGGGGCTCGGGGCTACACCTTC. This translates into CASSSRQGARGYTF.